This T cell receptor (beta chain) was recovered during a study of vaccination and CD4 T cells after COVID-19. With the Oncomine TCR Beta short-read assay, DNA from cultured CD4+ T cells was sequenced. TCRdb reprocessed the PCR reads with MiXCR, giving one entry per CDR3 protein. The data show approximately 15,000 distinct CDR3 sequences, around 24% seen once. Treatment specified: roughly 10-day PBMC culture with coronavirus spike peptide pools or control peptides (ViraFEST assay). Germline assignment: CDR1 SQVTM and CDR2 ANQGSEA. The CDR3 has 12 residues. V shed 4 bases, J shed 5 bases, and the junction held 4 bases outside the gene matches. A word on this clonotype: Its specificity is unknown.

The receptor's source is a human donor with COVID-19. Sequenced input: cultured CD4+ T cells from blood. V gene TRBV29-1 combines with J gene TRBJ2-5, with 7 bases lining up with TRBD2. This CDR3 is CSVGGEGETQYF. CDR3 nucleotide sequence: TGCAGCGTTGGAGGGGAGGGGGAGACCCAGTACTTC.